This is a list of T cell receptor beta chains from one sample in a study of blood T cell repertoires in COVID-19. Assay: immunoSEQ multiplex PCR; the TCRdb copy retains only in-frame clones and omits some. The data contain 70,000 or so clones, roughly 80% of them seen just once; the ten biggest clones take up around 13%. The sequencing input was peripheral blood. The receptors were gathered from a man aged 45-65 years with COVID-19, enrolled during active disease. CDR3s include the opening cysteine and the closing phenylalanine or tryptophan. A D gene is named only where the DNA matches it firmly. Size tells how often a clone was seen (once, few, many) or the class of an expanded clone, and some rows leave it out.

NA,TRBD1,TRBJ2-7,TRBV4-2,TGTGCCAGCAGCGCCCGGGACAGGGGGAACGAGCAGTACTTC,CASSARDRGNEQYF
NA,NA,TRBJ1-6,TRBV2,TGTGCCAGCAAGGGGGTCTCGAACTCACCCCTCCACTTT,CASKGVSNSPLHF
NA,NA,TRBJ2-1,TRBV5-4,TGTGCCAGCAGCTCTCCGACAGTGCACGGGCAGTTCTTC,CASSSPTVHGQFF
NA,TRBD1,TRBJ1-3,TRBV6-1,TGTGCCAGCAGTGAACTACAGGGGCGGGAAAACACCATATATTTT,CASSELQGRENTIYF
NA,TRBD1,TRBJ1-1,TRBV7-3,TGTGCCAGCAGCCTCGACAGGGGGCAGGGTGAAGCTTTCTTT,CASSLDRGQGEAFF
NA,TRBD1,TRBJ2-2,TRBV6-5,TGTGCCAGCACCGGGCAGGGGGCCTCCGGGGAGCTGTTTTTT,CASTGQGASGELFF
NA,NA,TRBJ2-6,TRBV7-3,TGTGCCAGCAGCTCTGCTCAGGTTGGGGGGGCCAACGTCCTGACTTTC,CASSSAQVGGANVLTF
NA,TRBD1,TRBJ1-6,TRBV28,TGTGCCAGCACCCCATCGACAGGGTTCGGATCCTTATATAATTCACCCCTCCACTTT,CASTPSTGFGSLYNSPLHF
NA,NA,TRBJ2-7,TRBV19,TGTGCCAGTAGTAGGATAGGACAGACCTACGAGCAGTACTTC,CASSRIGQTYEQYF
NA,NA,TRBJ2-2,TRBV5-5,TGTGCCAGCAGCGTAGCGGAGAACACCGGGGAGCTGTTTTTT,CASSVAENTGELFF
NA,NA,TRBJ2-1,TRBV30,TGTGCCCGCCAGGGGGGCAATGAGCAGTTCTTC,CARQGGNEQFF
few,NA,TRBJ1-5,TRBV19,TGTGCCAGTAAACCTGCGGCGGGGGGACGGGGTCAGCCCCAGCATTTT,CASKPAAGGRGQPQHF
once,TRBD1,TRBJ2-7,TRBV2,TGTGCCAGCAGTCCGGACAGGAACCGCTACGAGCAGTACTTC,CASSPDRNRYEQYF
NA,NA,TRBJ1-5,TRBV30,TGTGCCTGGAGCCCAGGAAGCAATCAGCCCCAGCATTTT,CAWSPGSNQPQHF
NA,TRBD1,TRBJ1-1,TRBV18,TGTGCCAGCTCACCTCTTACAGGGGTGAACACTGAAGCTTTCTTT,CASSPLTGVNTEAFF
NA,NA,TRBJ2-5,TRBV7-2,TGTGCCAGCAGCTTAGGGTCCGGGTTTGAGACCCAGTACTTC,CASSLGSGFETQYF
medium-sized,TRBD1,TRBJ2-1,TRBV6-4,TGTGCCAGCAGTGAGGGATCTGAGGGGGCTTGGAATGAGCAGTTCTTC,CASSEGSEGAWNEQFF
NA,TRBD1,TRBJ1-4,TRBV18,TGTGCCAGCTCACGCGACAGGGGGGGAGAAAAACTGTTTTTT,CASSRDRGGEKLFF
few,NA,TRBJ2-7,TRBV5-6,TGTGCCAGCAGCTTCGCTGGCAGGGCCGGCGAGCAGTACTTC,CASSFAGRAGEQYF
NA,TRBD2,TRBJ2-3,TRBV19,TGTGCCAGTAGTATGCTGGCGGGAGCCAGCACAGATACGCAGTATTTT,CASSMLAGASTDTQYF
NA,NA,TRBJ2-3,TRBV7-7,TGTGCTAGCAGCTTAGGTGTAGGGGGCACAGATACGCAGTATTTT,CASSLGVGGTDTQYF